This TCR beta chain was recovered during a study of glioma-infiltrating T cells after dendritic cell vaccination. Whole-study context: The vaccine used monocyte-derived dendritic cells pulsed overnight with autologous tumor lysate.

Clones were sequenced by immunoSEQ multiplex PCR, and TCRdb holds only the in-frame ones, with some missing. The repertoire consists of some 30,000 clones, with 90% occurring once and the leading ten covering less than 2.5%. The CDR3 runs 15 residues. Germline CDR1 reads KGHSH; CDR2 reads LQKENI. With 5 bases removed from V and 2 bases from J, the gap between germline ends came to 13 bases. This receptor was taken from a human donor with glioblastoma. The rearrangement joins TRBV18 to TRBJ1-3; D is unresolved. The specimen comprised blood, sampled before dendritic cell vaccination. CDR3 sequence reads: CASSTSQKTGNTIYF. The DNA for the CDR3 is TGTGCCAGCTCAACCTCACAGAAAACTGGAAACACCATATATTTT.